These 31 T cell receptor beta chains share one sample of origin, sequenced in a study of neurological immune-mediated disorders. MiXCR was run by TCRdb on the 5' RACE reads, yielding one entry per CDR3 protein. This table holds some 86,000 distinct CDR3 sequences, approximately 2.4% found once. Sequencing was done on a sample of PBMCs. The receptors stem from a woman in her 30s with multiple sclerosis.

This clonotype was detected ten times or more. The chain links TRBV10-2 to TRBJ2-7, with TRBD1 matching over 9 bases. J was trimmed by 5 bases and V by 6 bases; bases with no gene match: 8. The CDR3 sequence is 14 residues long. Germline V gene data show CDR1 as WSHSY and CDR2 as SAAADI. The CDR3 sequence: CASSPGQGIDEQYF. In DNA form, the CDR3 reads TGCGCCAGCAGCCCGGGACAGGGTATCGACGAGCAGTACTTC.

This clonotype has a count of ten or more. The V and J genes are TRBV7-3 and TRBJ1-1; tentatively, D is TRBD1 (6 bases). The CDR3 consists of 13 residues. Per germline, CDR1 SGHTA and CDR2 FQGTGA. Trimming took 6 bases from V and 3 from J, leaving 11 bases between them. The CDR3 DNA sequence: TGTGCCAGCAGTTACAGGGTATACACTGAAGCTTTCTTT. This sequence encodes CASSYRVYTEAFF.

This clonotype has ten or more counts. This chain uses TRBV11-2 with TRBJ2-5; no clear D gene. CDR3 length: 9 residues. Germline V gives CDR1 SGHAT, CDR2 FQNNGV. V lost 6 bases and J lost 7, with 3 bases in between. The CDR3 spells CASRGTQYF. For the CDR3, the DNA is TGTGCCAGCAGGGGGACCCAGTACTTC.

This CDR3 is CASSLMGEAFF. In DNA, the CDR3 is TGTGCCAGCAGCTTAATGGGTGAAGCTTTCTTT. This chain uses TRBV7-9 with TRBJ1-1; the D is unclear. The CDR3 extends over 11 amino acids. V lost 2 bases and J lost 7, with 5 bases in between. From germline, CDR1 is SEHNR and CDR2 FQNEAQ (reference sequence).

This clonotype was counted ten times or more. The CDR3 loop reads CASSGSGRDEQFF. The CDR3 DNA sequence: TGTGCCAGCAGTGGATCGGGGAGGGATGAGCAGTTCTTC. The genes are TRBV12-3 or TRBV12-4 and TRBJ2-1, with 7 bases lining up with TRBD2. CDR3 length: 13 residues. J gave up 8 bases and V 5 bases, and 6 bases lay outside the gene matches.

This clonotype has at least ten counts. V and J are TRBV9 and TRBJ2-7; D may be TRBD2 (5 bases). CDR1 and CDR2 from the germline V gene are SGDLS and YYNGEE. Trimming took off 4 bases at V and 0 bases at J, with 14 bases between the two ends. The CDR3 has 15 residues. The CDR3, as DNA: TGTGCCAGCAGCCCAAACGCGGGTAGCTCCTACGAGCAGTACTTC. Translated: CASSPNAGSSYEQYF.

This clonotype was seen repeatedly, ten times or more. The chain employs TRBV7-2 and TRBJ2-3; D possibly matches TRBD1 or TRBD2 (5 bases each). Trimming removed 2 bases at V and 1 base at J, with 13 bases between. Germline loops: CDR1 SGHTA, CDR2 FQGNSA. The CDR3 loop spans 16 amino acids. The CDR3 sequence: CASSLWQGSGTDTQYF. CDR3 bases: TGTGCCAGCAGCTTATGGCAGGGTAGCGGCACAGATACGCAGTATTTT.

This clonotype has a count of ten or more. The chain is built from TRBV7-2 and TRBJ2-1; either TRBD1 or TRBD2 may supply D (5 bases each). V gave up 5 bases and J gave up 6 bases, with 17 bases separating them. Germline CDR1 and CDR2: SGHTA and FQGNSA. The CDR3 has 15 amino acids. The CDR3 DNA reads TGTGCCAGCAGCCCGGGGCAGGGTAAGAGCAATGAGCAGTTCTTC. Translating gives CASSPGQGKSNEQFF. The variable domain in full, completed from reference TRBV7-2 and TRBJ2-1, reads GAGVSQSPSNKVTEKGKDVELRCDPISGHTALYWYRQSLGQGLEFLIYFQGNSAPDKSGLPSDRFSAERTGGSVSTLTIQRTQQEDSAVYLCASSPGQGKSNEQFFGPGTRLTVL.

This clonotype was seen more than once but under ten times. The DNA of the CDR3 is TGCGCCAGCAGCTCCGGCAACTCCTACGAGCAGTACGTC. Its protein product is CASSSGNSYEQYV. The rearrangement joins TRBV5-1 to TRBJ2-7; D remains unclear. The CDR3 runs 13 residues. The V gene's germline CDR1 is SGHRS and CDR2 YFSETQ. Deletions cut 3 bases from V and 0 bases from J, with 7 bases between.

This clonotype was detected ten times or more. The chain uses TRBV12-3 or TRBV12-4 and TRBJ1-1; D unclear. Between the trimmed V and J ends, which lost 6 bases and 5 bases, there was a span of 10 bases. The CDR3 sequence is 12 residues long. CDR3 amino acids: CASRPDGTEAFF. The DNA of the CDR3 is TGTGCCAGCAGGCCCGACGGAACTGAAGCTTTCTTT.

This clonotype was observed at least ten times. The chain's CDR3 is CASRTGALYQETQYF. As DNA, the CDR3 is TGCGCCAGCAGAACAGGGGCTCTCTACCAAGAGACCCAGTACTTC. The chain is built from TRBV5-1 and TRBJ2-5; 7 bases agree with TRBD1. V lost 5 bases to trimming and J lost 0 bases; unmatched junction nucleotides: 7. This CDR3 contains 15 residues. CDR1 and CDR2 (germline): SGHRS, YFSETQ. Combining the CDR3 with reference TRBV5-1 and TRBJ2-5 gives the whole variable domain KAGVTQTPRYLIKTRGQQVTLSCSPISGHRSVSWYQQTPGQGLQFLFEYFSETQRNKGNFPGRFSGRQFSNSRSEMNVSTLELGDSALYLCASRTGALYQETQYFGPGTRLLVL.

This clonotype was counted at least ten times. This chain connects TRBV12-3 or TRBV12-4 to TRBJ2-3; D not certain. The CDR3 sequence is 13 residues long. Trimming took off 7 bases at V and 3 bases at J, with 11 bases between the two ends. Here the CDR3 reads CASTSQLTDTQYF. CDR3 DNA: TGTGCCAGCACCTCCCAACTTACAGATACGCAGTATTTT.

This clonotype appeared once. One end of the junction fails to match germline, which may point to a read error. The rearrangement joins TRBV10-1 to TRBJ2-2, with TRBD2 matching over 15 bases. Germline V gene lookup returns CDR1 WNHNN and CDR2 SYGVQD (reference sequence). The CDR3 runs to 19 residues. CDR3 loop: CASPDHRTSGRAEHRGAVF. CDR3 DNA sequence: TGCGCCAGCCCAGACCATAGGACTAGCGGGAGGGCCGAACACCGGGGAGCTGTTTTT.

This clonotype was counted at least ten times. The chain carries TRBV6-6 and TRBJ2-3; D may be TRBD2 (5 bases). Germline values: CDR1 MNHNY, CDR2 SVGAGI (reference sequence). Trimming pared 6 bases from V and 3 bases from J, leaving 13 bases between. This CDR3 spans 14 amino acids. DNA of the CDR3: TGTGCCAGCAGCCCCGGGATACCGACAGATACGCAGTATTTT. The encoded protein is CASSPGIPTDTQYF.

This clonotype was counted many times. The chain has TRBV6-6 and TRBJ1-4; the D gene is possibly TRBD1 (6 bases). Trimming pared 5 bases from V and 6 bases from J, leaving 19 bases between. Germline V gives CDR1 MNHNY, CDR2 SVGAGI (reference sequence). The CDR3 contains 16 residues. CDR3 sequence reads: CASSLATGRVDEKLFF. CDR3 in DNA: TGTGCCAGCAGTCTAGCTACAGGGAGGGTTGATGAAAAACTGTTTTTT.

The sample holds many counts of this clonotype. The chain links TRBV29-1 to TRBJ2-1, with TRBD2 as a possible D gene (6 bases). Per the germline V gene, CDR1 is SQVTM and CDR2 is ANQGSEA. The V and J ends lost 6 bases and 5 bases respectively, with 20 bases between them. CDR3 size: 15 residues. As DNA, the CDR3 is TGCAGCGTCGTAGGACCAGGCGGGGCGGACAATGAGCAGTTCTTC. Protein sequence: CSVVGPGGADNEQFF.

This clonotype was seen at least ten times. V is TRBV7-6 and J is TRBJ2-1; tentative D call: TRBD2 (5 bases). The germline V gene encodes CDR1 SGHVS and CDR2 FNYEAQ. The CDR3 loop spans 14 amino acids. V lost 2 bases and J lost 8, with 13 bases in between. The CDR3 nucleotides read TGTGCCAGCAGCTTAACCGGCGGGTTAGATGAGCAGTTCTTC. Its translation is CASSLTGGLDEQFF.

This clonotype has a count of ten or more. The V and J genes are TRBV5-1 and TRBJ1-5; D is undetermined. The CDR3 is 13 residues long. Trimming took 1 base from V and 3 from J, leaving 5 bases between them. Germline lookup yields CDR1 SGHRS and CDR2 YFSETQ. The CDR3 loop is CASSLITNQPQHF. CDR3 bases: TGCGCCAGCAGCTTGATTACCAATCAGCCCCAGCATTTT.

This clonotype was detected many times. This chain connects TRBV3-1 to TRBJ1-4; D is uncertain. The germline CDR1 and CDR2 sequences are LGHDT and YNNKEL (reference sequence). Trimming left V 1 base short and J 11 bases short, with 8 bases between. The CDR3 has 12 amino acids. The CDR3 protein is CASSQGVGKLFF. DNA of the CDR3: TGTGCCAGCAGCCAAGGGGTGGGGAAACTGTTTTTT.

This clonotype was seen at least ten times. The genes are TRBV2 and TRBJ1-3; possible D gene TRBD1, 6 bases. Germline V gene sequence: CDR1 SNHLY, CDR2 FYNNEI. Trimming shortened V by 6 bases and J by 4 bases, and 10 bases separated the two germline ends. CDR3 size: 13 residues. CDR3 residues: CASRRGSGNTIYF. CDR3 coding DNA: TGTGCCAGCAGAAGGGGGTCGGGAAACACCATATATTTT.

This clonotype was seen at least ten times. The chain recombines TRBV7-9 with TRBJ2-3, with unresolved D. Germline values: CDR1 SEHNR, CDR2 FQNEAQ (reference sequence). The length of the CDR3 is 13 residues. Trimming cost V 3 bases and J 0 bases, with 4 bases left between them. The CDR3 DNA reads as TGTGCCAGCAGCTTCCCCAGCACAGATACGCAGTATTTT. It codes for CASSFPSTDTQYF.

At least ten counts were recorded for this clonotype. The chain uses TRBV24-1 and TRBJ2-3; TRBD1 matches at 7 bases. V lost 4 bases and J lost 4; bases outside the gene matches: 4. The CDR3 loop spans 14 amino acids. Germline CDR1 and CDR2: KGHDR and SFDVKD. The CDR3 here is CATSEAGTADTQYF. The CDR3, as DNA: TGTGCCACCAGTGAAGCCGGGACAGCAGATACGCAGTATTTT.

This clonotype has ten or more counts. The V call is TRBV6-5, the J call TRBJ2-7, with 10 nucleotides matching TRBD2. This CDR3 comprises 17 residues. J was trimmed by 2 bases and V by 4 bases; bases with no gene match: 11. Per germline, CDR1 MNHEY and CDR2 SVGAGI. The CDR3 nucleotides read TGTGCCAGCAGTTCTAGCGGGAGAGGATTTGGGGCCTACGAGCAGTACTTC. Amino acids: CASSSSGRGFGAYEQYF.

This clonotype has ten or more counts. The rearrangement joins TRBV5-4 to TRBJ2-3; D ambiguous. Trimming left V 4 bases short and J 3 bases short, with 15 bases between. In germline, CDR1 is SGHNT, CDR2 YYREEE (reference sequence). The CDR3 covers 15 residues. CDR3 nucleotide sequence: TGTGCCAGCAGCCCGTTGGGTCAGGCGACAGATACGCAGTATTTT. This translates into CASSPLGQATDTQYF. Supplemented by reference TRBV5-4 and TRBJ2-3, the full variable domain reads ETGVTQSPTHLIKTRGQQVTLRCSSQSGHNTVSWYQQALGQGPQFIFQYYREEENGRGNFPPRFSGLQFPNYSSELNVNALELDDSALYLCASSPLGQATDTQYFGPGTRLTVL.

This clonotype was counted many times. The chain links TRBV29-1 to TRBJ1-1, with unresolved D. The CDR3 has 13 residues. The V and J ends lost 6 bases and 4 bases respectively, with 15 bases between them. Germline V CDR1 and CDR2: SQVTM, ANQGSEA. This CDR3 is CSVASIQATEAFF. The CDR3, as DNA: TGCAGCGTCGCCTCCATCCAGGCCACTGAAGCTTTCTTT.

This clonotype was found many times. J is TRBJ2-7 and V is TRBV11-1; 10 nucleotides line up with TRBD2. Germline CDR1 reads SGHAT; CDR2 reads FQDESV (reference sequence). V lost 5 bases and J lost 5; bases outside the gene matches: 12. CDR3 length: 16 amino acids. The CDR3 DNA is TGTGCCAGCAGCCCCTGGAGCGGGAGGGCCCTCAACGAGCAGTACTTC. Its protein is CASSPWSGRALNEQYF. Variable domain in full (rest from reference TRBV11-1 and TRBJ2-7): EAEVAQSPRYKITEKSQAVAFWCDPISGHATLYWYRQILGQGPELLVQFQDESVVDDSQLPKDRFSAERLKGVDSTLKIQPAELGDSAMYLCASSPWSGRALNEQYFGPGTRLTVT.

Ten or more counts support this clonotype. The rearrangement joins TRBV15 to TRBJ1-4; D uncertain. With 3 bases removed from V and 5 bases from J, the gap between germline ends came to 10 bases. The CDR3 sequence is 14 residues long. CDR1 is LNHNV and CDR2 is YYDKDF in the germline V gene (reference sequence). The CDR3 coding sequence is TGTGCCACCAGCAGGGTACTGGGAAATGAAAAACTGTTTTTT. Translation: CATSRVLGNEKLFF.

This clonotype was recorded a few times. The genes are TRBV7-2 and TRBJ2-5; a weak D match, TRBD2 (6 bases). V shed 6 bases and J shed 2 bases, with 10 bases lying between them. Looked up from germline, CDR1 is SGHTA and CDR2 is FQGNSA. The CDR3 sequence is 13 residues long. The CDR3 DNA is TGTGCCAGCAGAGGTAGCGGACAAGAGACCCAGTACTTC. Residues: CASRGSGQETQYF.

At least ten counts were recorded for this clonotype. The genes are TRBV20-1 and TRBJ2-1; the D is unclear. Trimming took 6 bases from V and 0 from J, leaving 12 bases between them. The CDR3 runs 14 residues. Germline values: CDR1 DFQATT, CDR2 SNEGSKA (reference sequence). The CDR3: CSAPSVGSYNEQFF. CDR3 DNA sequence: TGCAGTGCCCCGAGTGTGGGCTCCTACAATGAGCAGTTCTTC.

This clonotype was recorded at least ten times. V usage is TRBV20-1 and J usage is TRBJ2-4; 7 bases fit TRBD1. Germline V gives CDR1 DFQATT, CDR2 SNEGSKA (reference sequence). After removal of 5 bases from V and 0 bases from J, the junction contained 7 bases not matched to a gene. This CDR3 comprises 15 residues. CDR3 DNA sequence: TGCAGTGCTCCAAGGGACAGTGGAGCCAAAAACATTCAGTACTTC. Translation: CSAPRDSGAKNIQYF.

This clonotype was detected ten times or more. The rearrangement joins TRBV28 to TRBJ2-3; 7 bases match TRBD2. Per the germline V gene, CDR1 is MDHEN and CDR2 is SYDVKM. This CDR3 has 18 residues. J lost 2 bases, V lost 1 base, and 12 bases had no gene match. Here the CDR3 reads CASSLFSSGMRLTDTQYF. The CDR3 region has the DNA TGTGCCAGCAGTTTATTTTCTAGCGGAATGAGACTCACAGATACGCAGTATTTT.